Below are 10 T cell receptor beta chains sequenced from a single sample in a study of regulatory T cells in long-lasting Graves disease. For TCR beta, libraries came from iRepertoire HTBI primers and Arm-PCR of CDR3 regions. TCRdb recomputed calls from the multiplex PCR reads with MiXCR, one row per CDR3 protein. Among fewer than 500,000 distinct CDR3 sequences listed, around 16% were seen once. Time point given: newly diagnosed GD, antithyroid drugs for less than 3 months. The TCR library was made from RNA that had been extracted from PBMCs in TRIzol. The same sample was also studied in work on T cells in Graves' hyperthyroidism and ophthalmopathy.

Material: peripheral blood mononuclear cells (PBMCs), obtained at new diagnosis, from a patient treated with antithyroid drugs. The receptors come from a man aged 35 to 55 with Graves disease.

This clonotype was detected many times. The genes are TRBV5-1 and TRBJ2-1, with 12 bases lining up with TRBD1. The J segment lost 8 bases and the V segment lost 2 bases, leaving 11 bases of the junction unmatched. Germline CDR1 and CDR2: SGHRS and YFSETQ. This CDR3 spans 17 amino acids. The CDR3 protein is CASSLQPGQGARDEQFF. CDR3 in DNA: TGCGCCAGCAGCTTACAGCCGGGACAGGGGGCGCGAGATGAGCAGTTCTTC.

This clonotype was recorded a few times. This chain connects TRBV18 to TRBJ2-5; D not resolved. Germline CDR1 KGHSH, CDR2 LQKENI. Trimming stripped 1 base from V and 5 bases from J, with 8 bases between. The CDR3 consists of 13 residues. CDR3 sequence: CASSPRTWETQYF. The CDR3 DNA is TGTGCCAGCTCACCACGGACCTGGGAGACCCAGTACTTC.

There are many counts of this clonotype. V gene TRBV5-5 combines with J gene TRBJ2-7; 7 bases fit TRBD2. The CDR3 consists of 15 residues. V trimming: 4 bases; J trimming: 3 bases; junction bases outside the gene matches: 10. From germline, CDR1 is SGHKS and CDR2 YYEKEE (reference sequence). CDR3 protein: CASSGDRGSHYEQYF. As DNA, the CDR3 is TGTGCCAGCAGCGGGGATCGCGGGAGCCACTACGAGCAGTACTTC.

The table lists this clonotype with a few counts. The rearrangement joins TRBV6-9 to TRBJ1-1; no reliable D call. Trimming shortened V by 8 bases and J by 1 base, and 14 bases separated the two germline ends. Germline CDR1 and CDR2: MNHGY and SVAAGI. The CDR3 sequence is 14 residues long. CDR3 residues: CASCSLAGNTEAFF. The CDR3 nucleotides read TGTGCCAGCTGTTCCCTCGCGGGGAACACTGAAGCTTTCTTT.

This clonotype was detected ten times or more. This sequence joins TRBV11-2 and TRBJ2-7; 7 nucleotides agree with TRBD2. J lost 3 bases, V lost 3 bases, and 8 bases had no gene match. Germline CDR1 SGHAT, CDR2 FQNNGV. CDR3 length: 15 amino acids. CDR3 sequence reads: CASSLERESNYEQYF. DNA of the CDR3: TGTGCCAGCAGCTTGGAGCGGGAAAGTAACTACGAGCAGTACTTC.

This clonotype was picked up many times. Here the CDR3 reads CASSEATSGIQETQYF. The CDR3 bases are TGTGCCAGCAGTGAAGCGACTAGCGGGATACAAGAGACCCAGTACTTC. This sequence joins TRBV6-1 and TRBJ2-5, with 11 bases that match TRBD2. Per the germline V gene, CDR1 is MNHNS and CDR2 is SASEGT. V lost 0 bases to trimming and J lost 2 bases; unmatched junction nucleotides: 2. The CDR3 is 16 amino acids.

This clonotype was observed many times. This rearrangement joins TRBV2 to TRBJ2-1; 7 bases line up with TRBD2. Trimming at V came to 7 bases and at J to 15 bases, leaving 15 bases not matched to a gene. The CDR3 is 13 residues long. Germline V gene data show CDR1 as SNHLY and CDR2 as FYNNEI. The CDR3 loop is CASKPTAAGEVFF. The CDR3 DNA sequence: TGTGCCAGCAAGCCCACCGCGGCGGGAGAGGTGTTCTTC.

The table lists this clonotype with many counts. A junction boundary mismatches the germline segment, possibly from a read error. V and J are TRBV5-1 and TRBJ2-7; 7 bases agree with TRBD1. Germline lookup yields CDR1 SGHRS and CDR2 YFSETQ. The CDR3 has 14 residues. The CDR3 protein is CASSLAGTDYEQYF. Written as DNA, the CDR3 is TGTGCCAGCAGCTTAGCCGGGACAGACTACGAGCAGTACTTC.

This clonotype was recorded many times. This chain connects TRBV24-1 to TRBJ2-7; 7 positions match TRBD2. Per the germline V gene, CDR1 is KGHDR and CDR2 is SFDVKD. The CDR3 is 15 residues long. V trimming: 4 bases; J trimming: 3 bases; junction bases outside the gene matches: 8. CDR3 region: CATSEGTTTLYEQYF. DNA of the CDR3: TGTGCCACCAGTGAAGGGACTACCACACTCTACGAGCAGTACTTC.

This clonotype was observed many times. The CDR3 bases are TGCAGTGCTAGCTCGACTAGCGGCTCCTACGAGCAGTACTTC. Translating it yields CSASSTSGSYEQYF. The J gene is TRBJ2-7, the V gene TRBV20-1; 9 bases fit TRBD2. Per germline, CDR1 DFQATT and CDR2 SNEGSKA (reference sequence). V trimming: 3 bases; J trimming: 0 bases; junction bases outside the gene matches: 3. The CDR3 spans 14 residues.